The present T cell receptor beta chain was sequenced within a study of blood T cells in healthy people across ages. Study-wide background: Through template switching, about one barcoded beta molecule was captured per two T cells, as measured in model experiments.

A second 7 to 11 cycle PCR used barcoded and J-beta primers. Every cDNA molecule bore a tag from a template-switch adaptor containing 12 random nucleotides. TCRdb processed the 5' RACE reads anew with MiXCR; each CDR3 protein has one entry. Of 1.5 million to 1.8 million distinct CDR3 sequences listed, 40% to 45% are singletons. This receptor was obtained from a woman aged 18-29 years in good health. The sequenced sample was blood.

CDR3 protein: CSASLLASTNEKLFF. The DNA for the CDR3 is TGCAGTGCTAGTCTTCTTGCCTCAACTAATGAAAAACTGTTTTTT. The chain employs TRBV20-1 and TRBJ1-4; D not resolved. The germline V gene has CDR1 DFQATT and CDR2 SNEGSKA (reference sequence). Trimming shortened V by 3 bases and J by 0 bases, and 11 bases separated the two germline ends. There are 15 residues in the CDR3.